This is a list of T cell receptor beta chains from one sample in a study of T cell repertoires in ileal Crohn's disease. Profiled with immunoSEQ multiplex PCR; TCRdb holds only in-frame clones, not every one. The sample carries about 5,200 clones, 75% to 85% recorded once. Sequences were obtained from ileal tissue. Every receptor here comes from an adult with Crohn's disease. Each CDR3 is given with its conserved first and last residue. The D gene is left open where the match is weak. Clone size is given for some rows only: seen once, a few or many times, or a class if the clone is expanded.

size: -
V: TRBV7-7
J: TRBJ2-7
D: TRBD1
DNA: TGTGCTAGCAGCGCCCGACAGGGTCCCTCCTACGAGCAGTACTTC
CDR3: CASSARQGPSYEQYF

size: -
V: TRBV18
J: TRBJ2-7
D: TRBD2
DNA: TGTGCCAGCTCACCCCCCCCAAGCGGGAGAGTGTACGAGCAGTACTTC
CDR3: CASSPPPSGRVYEQYF

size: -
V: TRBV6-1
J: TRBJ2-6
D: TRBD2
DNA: TGTGCCAGCAGGGCGGGGGGCTCTGGGGCCAACGTCCTGACTTTC
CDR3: CASRAGGSGANVLTF

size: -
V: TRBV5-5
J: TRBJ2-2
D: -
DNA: TGTGCCAGCAGCTTGGACCCCAAGCCCGGGGAGCTGTTTTTT
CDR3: CASSLDPKPGELFF

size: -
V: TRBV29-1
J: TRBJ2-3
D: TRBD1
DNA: TGCAGCGTCACCCAGACAGGGGATAGCACAGATACGCAGTATTTT
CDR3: CSVTQTGDSTDTQYF

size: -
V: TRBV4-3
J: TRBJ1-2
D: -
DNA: TGCGCCAGCAGCCAAGAGGGCACCGGCTATGGCTACACCTTC
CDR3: CASSQEGTGYGYTF

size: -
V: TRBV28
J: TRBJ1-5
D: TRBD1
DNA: TGTGCCAGCGCCGGGACAGCCGGTTATAGCAATCAGCCCCAGCATTTT
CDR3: CASAGTAGYSNQPQHF

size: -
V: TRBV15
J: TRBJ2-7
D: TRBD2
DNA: TGTGCCACCAGCCTCGGACTAGACTCCTACGAGCAGTACTTC
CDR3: CATSLGLDSYEQYF

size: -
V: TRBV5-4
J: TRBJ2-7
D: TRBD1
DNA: TGTGCCAGCAGCCCGCAGGGGGCCTACGAGCAGTACTTC
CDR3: CASSPQGAYEQYF

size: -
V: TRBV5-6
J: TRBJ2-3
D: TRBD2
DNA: TGTGCCAGCAGCTTGGGGGGACTATTGGGAGATACGCAGTATTTT
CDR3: CASSLGGLLGDTQYF

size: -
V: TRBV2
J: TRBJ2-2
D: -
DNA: TGTGCCAGCAGTATTGACAGGTTGAACACCGGGGAGCTGTTTTTT
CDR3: CASSIDRLNTGELFF

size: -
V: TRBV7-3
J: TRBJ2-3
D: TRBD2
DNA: TGTGCCAGCAGCTTAAAACCTAGCGGGAGTACGATGGATACGCAGTATTTT
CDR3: CASSLKPSGSTMDTQYF

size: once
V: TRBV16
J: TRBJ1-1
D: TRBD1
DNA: TGTGCCAGCAGCCGGGACAGGAACACTGAAGCCTTCTTT
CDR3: CASSRDRNTEAFF

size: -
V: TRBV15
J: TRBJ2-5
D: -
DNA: TGTGCCACCAGCGGGGCCCCAACCCCCCGAGACACCCAGTACTTC
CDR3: CATSGAPTPRDTQYF

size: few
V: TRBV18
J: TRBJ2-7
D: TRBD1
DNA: TGTGCCAGCTCACCCTCGGGACAGGGGGCGCGGCAGTACTTC
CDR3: CASSPSGQGARQYF

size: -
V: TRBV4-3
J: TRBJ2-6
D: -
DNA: TGCGCCAGCAGCCAAGGTTATTCGGGAGCGGCCAACGTCCTGACTTTC
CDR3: CASSQGYSGAANVLTF

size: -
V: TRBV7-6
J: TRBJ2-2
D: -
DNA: TGTGCCAGCAGCTTAACCGGGACTCAGGCAGTCGGGGAGCTGTTTTTT
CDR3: CASSLTGTQAVGELFF

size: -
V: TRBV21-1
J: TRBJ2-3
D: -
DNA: TGTGACCGGTTTGGTTGGGGGGGGGACCACACAGATACGCAGTATTTT
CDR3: CDRFGWGGDHTDTQYF